This T cell receptor (beta chain) came from a study of T cell responses to AZD1222 COVID-19 vaccine (dated by TCRdb to the early 2020s). General notes on the study: Because spike-specific TCR depth and breadth did not differ between the two schedules, AZD1222 recipients who got a second dose at roughly 4 weeks were pooled with those who got a second dose at roughly 12 weeks. TCR sequencing was performed for about 250 trial participants, of whom some 200 were given two doses of AZD1222 and about 25 were given two doses of MenACWY control vaccine. Enrollment into the trials was organized by age into subgroups of 18-55, 56-69 and 70-plus years, and those subgroups contained roughly 150, 30 and 60 TCR-sequenced participants, respectively. The full study reports these points: Conclusions about previously exposed vaccinees are limited because only 6 or 7 AZD1222 recipients were SARS-CoV-2 seropositive at baseline. After two AZD1222 doses, both the breadth and the depth of spike-specific TCRs were significantly higher than at day 0 and than in MenACWY recipients. Participants were mostly white British and included more females than males, and it was suggested by the authors that clonal diversity may have been underestimated. In the small 56-69-year group, the increase in depth fell short of significance, most likely because of low power. No day 14 peak-response samples were available, so repertoires were characterized only after the peak T cell response. CD4 TCRs associated with the vaccine covered the entire spike protein, and the dominant responses were in regions 160-218 and 743-854. Reportedly, almost half of the unique spike-specific TCRs recognized epitopes lying outside the regions that are mutated in the B.1.351 and B.1.1.7 variants.

Explained via the paper, the time point label denotes: baseline before first vaccination. The vaccinee samples were drawn from two UK trials, COV001 and COV002, one of which was a single-blind randomized controlled phase 2/3 trial testing AZD1222 (ChAdOx1 nCoV-19) in healthy adults. Trial participant PBMC samples were collected at day 0 and day 28 after the second dose for TCRbeta chain sequencing. The CDR3 regions of human TCRbeta chains were analyzed by immunosequencing. The authors processed their data as follows. Repertoire TCRs were checked for matches against a reference library of SARS-CoV-2-specific TCRs that had been generated using the MIRA antigen-specificity platform. Breadth was defined as the fraction of unique TCRs that were SARS-CoV-2-associated, and depth was defined as the fraction of total T cells that were SARS-CoV-2-associated. Each spike-specific TCR was assigned to its reactive spike region and to a CD4 or CD8 class using the MIRA data. Log10-transformed breadth and depth values were compared by one-way ANOVA with Sidak's multiple comparisons tests. Not all clones reach the TCRdb copy of this immuneACCESS table, which keeps in-frame sequences only. Checked studies attribute under half of the gap to unresolved V genes and leave the rest unexplained. V, J and clone size are taken as reported in that table, and D and trimming were inferred from the DNA itself. Counted in this sample were 95,000 to 150,000 clones; around 87% of them appeared once. About 10% of the sample lies in the top ten.

This clone was picked up a small number of times. The specificity of this receptor is unknown. No base qualities exist here, and no much larger clone lies one base off it. Based on the germline V gene, the CDR1 and CDR2 sequences are SGHTA and FQGNSA. From its cysteine to its phenylalanine, the CDR3 spans 13 amino acids. CDR3 DNA is the only sequence kept; it has 39 bases, read in frame from the first base. The junction carries 13 bases between V and J, which are trimmed by 7 bases and 4 bases respectively. The receptor was derived from an adult in good health. Sequencing used peripheral blood, obtained on day 0 of AZD1222 vaccination. The rearrangement joined TRBV7-2 to TRBJ1-2, and the D gene may be TRBD1, 6 bases matching. The CDR3 corresponds to CASTTGYRYGYTF. In nucleotides, the sequence is TGTGCCAGCACCACAGGGTATCGCTATGGCTACACCTTC.